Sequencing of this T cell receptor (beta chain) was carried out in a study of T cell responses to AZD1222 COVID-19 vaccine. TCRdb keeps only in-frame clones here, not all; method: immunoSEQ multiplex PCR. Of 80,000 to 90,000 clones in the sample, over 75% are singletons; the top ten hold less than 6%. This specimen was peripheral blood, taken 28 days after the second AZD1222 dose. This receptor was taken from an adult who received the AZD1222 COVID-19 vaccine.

The DNA for the CDR3 is TGTGCCAGCAGCAACTTAAGGGATTCACCCCTCCACTTT. It yields the protein CASSNLRDSPLHF. The V and J genes are TRBV5-4 and TRBJ1-6; D not certain. The CDR3 covers 13 residues. From germline, CDR1 is SGHNT and CDR2 YYREEE (reference sequence). With 4 bases removed from V and 8 bases from J, the gap between germline ends came to 10 bases.